This entry lists 28 T cell receptor beta chains sequenced from one sample in a study of T cells after yellow fever vaccination. TCRdb reprocessed the 5' RACE reads via MiXCR and lists one record per CDR3 protein. Among some 240,000 distinct CDR3 sequences listed, roughly 3.3% were seen once. The material sequenced was CD4+ T cells sorted from PBMCs, taken 10 days after the yellow fever booster vaccination. These receptors were obtained from a man between 18 and 29 years old who received the YFV17D yellow fever vaccine.

The V and J genes are TRBV11-2 and TRBJ2-7, with 8 bases lining up with TRBD1. Germline V gives CDR1 SGHAT, CDR2 FQNNGV. The CDR3 consists of 14 residues. Unmatched junction bases numbered 9, after V lost 6 bases and J lost 5 bases. CDR3 region: CASRRTGKTHEQYF. CDR3 DNA sequence: TGTGCCAGCAGACGGACAGGGAAAACCCACGAGCAGTACTTC.

This clonotype was detected only a few times. CDR3 amino acids: CASSPITGGNTGELFF. In DNA form, the CDR3 reads TGTGCCAGCTCACCAATCACAGGGGGCAACACCGGGGAGCTGTTTTTT. V usage is TRBV18 and J usage is TRBJ2-2, with 9 bases that match TRBD1. CDR3 length: 16 residues. Germline V gene data show CDR1 as KGHSH and CDR2 as LQKENI. V lost 2 bases to trimming and J lost 2 bases; unmatched junction nucleotides: 3.

This clonotype showed up many times. This chain uses TRBV12-3 or TRBV12-4 with TRBJ1-1; D not certain. The CDR3 length is 15 residues. Trimming removed 4 bases at V and 3 bases at J, with 15 bases between. The CDR3 bases are TGTGCCAGCAGTTCCGGGTCGGGGAGGTACACTGAAGCTTTCTTT. It yields the protein CASSSGSGRYTEAFF.

This clonotype has at least ten counts. The rearrangement uses TRBV15 and TRBJ2-3, with a possible D match to TRBD1 (6 bases). This CDR3 has 16 residues. Germline CDR1 and CDR2: LNHNV and YYDKDF (reference sequence). The V gene lost 4 bases and the J gene lost 2 bases, with 16 bases spanning the gap. Here the CDR3 reads CATSTAPGHYTDTQYF. CDR3 nucleotides: TGTGCCACCAGCACGGCGCCGGGACACTACACAGATACGCAGTATTTT.

This clonotype has a handful of counts. The chain has TRBV18 and TRBJ2-3, with 10 bases fitting TRBD2. The length of the CDR3 is 15 residues. The V gene's germline CDR1 is KGHSH and CDR2 LQKENI. With 0 bases clipped from V and 4 bases from J, the junction kept 1 base outside the gene matches. As DNA, the CDR3 is TGTGCCAGCTCACCACCTAGCGGGGGGTCAGATACGCAGTATTTT. Encoded protein: CASSPPSGGSDTQYF.

This clonotype was observed at least ten times. The chain recombines TRBV15 with TRBJ1-2; 7 bases match TRBD1. Germline CDR1 reads LNHNV; CDR2 reads YYDKDF (reference sequence). V lost 0 bases, J lost 2 bases, and 6 bases stayed unmatched. The CDR3 runs to 16 residues. CDR3 region: CATSREGTAKNYGYTF. CDR3 DNA: TGTGCCACCAGCAGAGAAGGGACAGCGAAAAACTATGGCTACACCTTC.

CDR3 residues: CAISDVRLAGGLVQETQYF. The DNA for the CDR3 is TGTGCCATCAGCGACGTCCGACTAGCGGGGGGGCTTGTCCAAGAGACCCAGTACTTC. The V call is TRBV10-3, the J call TRBJ2-5; TRBD2 agrees at 14 bases. J lost 1 base, V lost 6 bases, and 13 bases had no gene match. CDR1 is ENHRY and CDR2 is SYGVKD in the germline V gene. The CDR3 sequence is 19 residues long.

This clonotype qualifies as medium-sized. V gene TRBV5-1 combines with J gene TRBJ2-3; maybe TRBD2 (6 bases). The length of the CDR3 is 14 residues. V was cut by 3 bases and J by 2 bases, with 10 bases left in between. Germline CDR1 SGHRS, CDR2 YFSETQ. The DNA for the CDR3 is TGCGCCAGCAGCTCCGGGACTGCCACAGATACGCAGTATTTT. Its translation: CASSSGTATDTQYF.

This clonotype was seen at least ten times. This sequence joins TRBV11-2 and TRBJ2-2; a weak D match, TRBD1 (5 bases). The CDR3 contains 16 residues. CDR1 and CDR2 from the germline V gene are SGHAT and FQNNGV. V was shortened by 3 bases and J by 4 bases, with 15 bases between the two germline ends. CDR3 sequence (DNA): TGTGCCAGCAGCTTTCGTCCGGACATCGGCACCGGGGAGCTGTTTTTT. As protein: CASSFRPDIGTGELFF. Drawing the rest from reference TRBV11-2 and TRBJ2-2, the complete variable domain is EAGVAQSPRYKIIEKRQSVAFWCNPISGHATLYWYQQILGQGPKLLIQFQNNGVVDDSQLPKDRFSAERLKGVDSTLKIQPAKLEDSAVYLCASSFRPDIGTGELFFGEGSRLTVL.

At least ten counts were recorded for this clonotype. This rearrangement joins TRBV5-1 to TRBJ2-1; D possibly corresponds to TRBD1 (7 bases). The CDR3 has 15 residues. Germline CDR1 and CDR2: SGHRS and YFSETQ. V gave up 4 bases and J gave up 0 bases, with 11 bases separating them. This CDR3 reads CASSRGDSSYNEQFF. The CDR3, as DNA: TGCGCCAGCAGCAGGGGGGACAGCTCCTACAATGAGCAGTTCTTC.

This rearrangement joins TRBV12-3 or TRBV12-4 to TRBJ1-6, with D perhaps matching TRBD1 (6 bases). Trimming left V 8 bases short and J 6 bases short, with 17 bases between. The CDR3 covers 15 residues. The DNA of the CDR3 is TGTGCCAGCGCCAAACCAAGGGGGGCTAATTCACCCCTCCACTTT. Translated: CASAKPRGANSPLHF.

There are a few counts of this clonotype. V and J are TRBV6-2 or TRBV6-3 and TRBJ2-6; D gene uncertain. Germline V gene lookup returns CDR1 MNHEY and CDR2 SVGEGT. The CDR3 covers 15 residues. The V gene lost 6 bases and the J gene lost 0 bases, with 9 bases spanning the gap. The DNA of the CDR3 is TGTGCCAGCAGAAAGCTGGACTCTGGGGCCAACGTCCTGACTTTC. Residues: CASRKLDSGANVLTF.

This clonotype was seen a few times. The chain employs TRBV18 and TRBJ2-1; 7 bases match TRBD2. The CDR3 extends over 15 amino acids. Trimming removed 1 base from V and 9 bases from J; junction bases left unmatched: 9. Looked up from germline, CDR1 is KGHSH and CDR2 is LQKENI. The CDR3 loop is CASSPRRALAGEQFF. Here the CDR3 DNA reads TGTGCCAGCTCACCACGTCGGGCGTTAGCGGGTGAGCAGTTCTTC.

This clonotype was counted ten times or more. The chain employs TRBV20-1 and TRBJ2-3, with D possibly matching TRBD1 (5 bases). V gave up 6 bases and J gave up 6 bases, with 16 bases separating them. The CDR3 covers 13 residues. Germline V gene lookup returns CDR1 DFQATT and CDR2 SNEGSKA (reference sequence). The CDR3 here is CSARIVGPDTQYF. The CDR3 nucleotides are TGCAGTGCACGAATAGTGGGGCCGGATACGCAGTATTTT.

This chain uses TRBV11-2 with TRBJ2-2; 9 nucleotides agree with TRBD1. The CDR3 sequence is 20 residues long. J gave up 3 bases and V 3 bases, and 17 bases lay outside the gene matches. Germline CDR1 SGHAT, CDR2 FQNNGV. CDR3 residues: CASSFWDRVFPRGDTGELFF. The DNA of the CDR3 is TGTGCCAGCAGCTTCTGGGACAGGGTATTCCCCCGAGGAGACACCGGGGAGCTGTTTTTT. Variable domain in full (rest from reference TRBV11-2 and TRBJ2-2): EAGVAQSPRYKIIEKRQSVAFWCNPISGHATLYWYQQILGQGPKLLIQFQNNGVVDDSQLPKDRFSAERLKGVDSTLKIQPAKLEDSAVYLCASSFWDRVFPRGDTGELFFGEGSRLTVL.

The CDR3 sequence is CASSQEGSYEQYF. The CDR3 DNA sequence: TGCGCCAGCAGCCAAGAAGGATCCTACGAGCAGTACTTC. This chain links TRBV4-1 with TRBJ2-7; D is undetermined. The CDR3 has 13 amino acids. Trimming pared 0 bases from V and 1 base from J, leaving 4 bases between. Germline lookup yields CDR1 MGHRA and CDR2 YSYEKL.

In its sample, this clonotype was seen a few times. The chain couples TRBV7-3 to TRBJ2-2; D remains ambiguous. Per the germline V gene, CDR1 is SGHTA and CDR2 is FQGTGA. V dropped 5 bases and J dropped 3 bases, with 7 bases sitting between them. CDR3 length equals 13 residues. In DNA form, the CDR3 reads TGTGCCAGCAGCCCCATCTACACCGGGGAGCTGTTTTTT. It is translated as CASSPIYTGELFF.

This clonotype has more than one count but fewer than ten. V usage is TRBV12-3 or TRBV12-4 and J usage is TRBJ2-5; 9 bases are shared with TRBD1. J gave up 2 bases and V 5 bases, and 6 bases lay outside the gene matches. This CDR3 is built from 15 residues. CDR3 in DNA: TGTGCCAGCAGTCTCCTACAGGGGGCTCAAGAGACCCAGTACTTC. This translates into CASSLLQGAQETQYF.

This clonotype was counted many times. The genes are TRBV7-9 and TRBJ1-1; no clear D gene. The germline V gene has CDR1 SEHNR and CDR2 FQNEAQ (reference sequence). The V gene lost 3 bases and the J gene lost 6 bases, with 11 bases spanning the gap. This CDR3 is built from 13 residues. This chain's CDR3 is CASSFPGTPEAFF. For the CDR3, the DNA is TGTGCCAGCAGCTTCCCCGGCACCCCTGAAGCTTTCTTT.

In DNA form, the CDR3 reads TGTGCCAGCAGTCCGACGGGACCGCGACCCTCCTACGAGCAGTACTTC. Translation: CASSPTGPRPSYEQYF. The chain links TRBV6-9 to TRBJ2-7, with D perhaps being TRBD1 or TRBD2 (5 bases each). V was pared by 5 bases and J by 0 bases, with 17 bases between. CDR3 length: 16 amino acids. The germline V gene encodes CDR1 MNHGY and CDR2 SVAAGI.

This clonotype was picked up a small number of times. V is TRBV3-1 and J is TRBJ1-1, with D perhaps matching TRBD1 (6 bases). Trimming left V 4 bases short and J 2 bases short, with 17 bases between. Germline values: CDR1 LGHDT, CDR2 YNNKEL (reference sequence). The CDR3 totals 16 residues. The CDR3 loop is CASSRLMGAGNTEAFF. The CDR3 DNA follows: TGTGCCAGCAGCCGTCTTATGGGGGCAGGTAACACTGAAGCTTTCTTT.

This clonotype came up many times. The chain has TRBV25-1 and TRBJ1-4, with 7 nucleotides matching TRBD1. The ends lost 3 bases at V and 7 bases at J; junction bases unmatched: 2. Germline values: CDR1 MGHDK, CDR2 SYGVNS. CDR3 length: 13 residues. The CDR3 here is CASSDGTVEKLFF. The CDR3 region has the DNA TGTGCCAGCAGTGACGGGACAGTTGAAAAACTGTTTTTT.

The chain employs TRBV7-2 and TRBJ2-3, with D maybe TRBD2 (6 bases). Trimming took 5 bases from V and 4 from J, leaving 10 bases between them. The CDR3 is 13 amino acids. Germline CDR1 SGHTA, CDR2 FQGNSA. CDR3 region: CASSGGMSDTQYF. CDR3 sequence (DNA): TGTGCCAGCAGCGGAGGGATGTCAGATACGCAGTATTTT. The full variable domain, its missing parts supplied by reference TRBV7-2 and TRBJ2-3, is GAGVSQSPSNKVTEKGKDVELRCDPISGHTALYWYRQSLGQGLEFLIYFQGNSAPDKSGLPSDRFSAERTGGSVSTLTIQRTQQEDSAVYLCASSGGMSDTQYFGPGTRLTVL.

This clonotype was found many times. The chain links TRBV7-2 to TRBJ2-5; 10 bases line up with TRBD2. The CDR3 is 15 amino acids. Germline V CDR1 and CDR2: SGHTA, FQGNSA. The V gene end was trimmed by 5 bases and the J gene end by 2 bases; junction bases not matched to a gene: 5. The CDR3 region is CASSPGTSVQETQYF. CDR3 in DNA: TGTGCCAGCAGCCCCGGGACTAGCGTACAAGAGACCCAGTACTTC.

Points on this clonotype: A much larger clone lies one base from this, so it may be a read error. The chain combines TRBV15 with TRBJ1-5, with D hard to call. The V end lost 1 base, the J end lost 4 bases, and 2 bases lay between the germline ends. This CDR3 contains 12 residues. Germline V gene lookup returns CDR1 LNHNV and CDR2 YYDKDF (reference sequence). As DNA, the CDR3 is TGTGCCACCAGCAGAGCAAATCAGCCCCAGCATTTT. Its protein product is CATSRANQPQHF.

This clonotype was detected ten times or more. The chain has TRBV20-1 and TRBJ1-2, with D perhaps TRBD1 (5 bases). V lost 6 bases and J 2 bases, leaving 19 bases between the germline ends. The length of the CDR3 is 15 residues. Germline V gene data show CDR1 as DFQATT and CDR2 as SNEGSKA (reference sequence). CDR3 residues: CSAETPGRPNYGYTF. The CDR3 region has the DNA TGCAGTGCCGAGACCCCAGGGAGACCCAACTATGGCTACACCTTC.

The CDR3 protein is CASSTSGPSNQPQHF. DNA of the CDR3: TGTGCCAGCTCAACATCCGGGCCTAGCAATCAGCCCCAGCATTTT. The chain uses TRBV18 and TRBJ1-5; D is unclear. CDR1 KGHSH and CDR2 LQKENI come from the germline V gene. This CDR3 has 15 residues. V was cut by 5 bases and J by 0 bases, with 11 bases left in between.

This clonotype showed up just a few times. V is TRBV7-2 and J is TRBJ2-3, with 9 bases lining up with TRBD2. The CDR3 consists of 16 residues. Germline lookup yields CDR1 SGHTA and CDR2 FQGNSA. V lost 2 bases and J lost 0; bases outside the gene matches: 3. DNA of the CDR3: TGTGCCAGCAGCTTACTAGCGGGGCCCAGCACAGATACGCAGTATTTT. It translates to CASSLLAGPSTDTQYF.